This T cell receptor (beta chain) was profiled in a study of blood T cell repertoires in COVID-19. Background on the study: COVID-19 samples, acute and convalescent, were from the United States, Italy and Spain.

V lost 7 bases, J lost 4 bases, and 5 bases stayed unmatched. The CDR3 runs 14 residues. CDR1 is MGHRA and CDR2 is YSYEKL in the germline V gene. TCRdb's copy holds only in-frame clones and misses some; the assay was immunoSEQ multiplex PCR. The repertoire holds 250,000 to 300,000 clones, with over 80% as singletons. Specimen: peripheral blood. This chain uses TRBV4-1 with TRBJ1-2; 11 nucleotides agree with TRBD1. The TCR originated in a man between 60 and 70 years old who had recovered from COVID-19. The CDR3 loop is CASTGTGGFYGYTF. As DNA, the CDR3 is TGCGCCAGCACTGGGACAGGGGGTTTCTATGGCTACACCTTC.